This TCR beta chain appears in the sequencing data of a study of T cell changes during pregnancy in multiple sclerosis. Method: immunoSEQ multiplex PCR; TCRdb's copy keeps in-frame clones and lacks some. The sample holds about 73,000 clones, 92% seen once. V shed 0 bases and J shed 1 base, with 19 bases lying between them. CDR1 and CDR2 from the germline V gene are SGHRS and YFSETQ. This CDR3 is built from 18 residues. The source material was peripheral blood, sampled in the third trimester of pregnancy. The V call is TRBV5-1, the J call TRBJ1-1, with TRBD1 as a possible D gene (5 bases). This clonotype was sampled from a female donor in good health, enrolled as a control in a pregnancy study. Here the CDR3 reads CASSLAFPTFQGNTEAFF. DNA for the CDR3: TGCGCCAGCAGCTTGGCCTTCCCAACCTTTCAGGGGAACACTGAAGCTTTCTTT.